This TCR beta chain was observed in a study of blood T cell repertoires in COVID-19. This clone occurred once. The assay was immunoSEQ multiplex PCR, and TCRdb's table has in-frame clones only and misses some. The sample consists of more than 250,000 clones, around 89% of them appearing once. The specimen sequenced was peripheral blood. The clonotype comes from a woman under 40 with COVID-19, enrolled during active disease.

The CDR3 nucleotides are TGTGCCAGCAGCGCGACAGTAGATACGCAGTATTTT. It encodes CASSATVDTQYF. The J gene is TRBJ2-3, the V gene TRBV6-2 or TRBV6-3; TRBD1 is a possible D gene (5 bases). CDR1 MNHEY and CDR2 SVGEGT come from the germline V gene. V was trimmed by 6 bases and J by 5 bases, leaving 9 bases between them. This CDR3 spans 12 amino acids.